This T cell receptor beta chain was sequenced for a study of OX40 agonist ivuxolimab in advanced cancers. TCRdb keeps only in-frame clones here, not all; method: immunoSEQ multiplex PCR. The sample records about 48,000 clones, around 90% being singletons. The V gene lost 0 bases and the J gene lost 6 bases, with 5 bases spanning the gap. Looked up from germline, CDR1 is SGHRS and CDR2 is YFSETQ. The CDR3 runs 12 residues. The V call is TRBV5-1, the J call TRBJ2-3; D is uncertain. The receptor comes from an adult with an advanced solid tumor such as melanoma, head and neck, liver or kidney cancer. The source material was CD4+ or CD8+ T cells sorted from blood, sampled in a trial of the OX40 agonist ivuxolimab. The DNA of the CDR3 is TGCGCCAGCAGCTTGGTGGGGGATACGCAGTATTTT. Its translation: CASSLVGDTQYF.